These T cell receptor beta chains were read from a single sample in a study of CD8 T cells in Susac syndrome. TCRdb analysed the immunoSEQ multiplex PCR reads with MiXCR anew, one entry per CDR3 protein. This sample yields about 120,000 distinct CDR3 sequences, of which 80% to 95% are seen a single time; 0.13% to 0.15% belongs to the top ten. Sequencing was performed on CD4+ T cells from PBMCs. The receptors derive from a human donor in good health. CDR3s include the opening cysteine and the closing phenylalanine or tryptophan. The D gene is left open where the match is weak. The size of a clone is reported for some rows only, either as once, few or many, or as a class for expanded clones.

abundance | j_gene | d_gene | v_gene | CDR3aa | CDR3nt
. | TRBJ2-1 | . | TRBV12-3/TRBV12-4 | CASSLPQGNNEQFF | TGTGCCAGCAGTTTACCTCAGGGAAACAATGAGCAGTTCTTC
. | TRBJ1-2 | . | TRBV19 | CASTYNQPNYGYTF | TGTGCCAGTACCTATAATCAGCCTAACTATGGCTACACCTTC
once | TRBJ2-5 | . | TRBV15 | CATSRWDRAGQETQYF | TGTGCCACCAGCAGGTGGGACCGGGCGGGTCAAGAGACCCAGTACTTC
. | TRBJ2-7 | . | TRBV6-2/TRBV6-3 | CASSSGHLYEQYF | TGTGCCAGCAGTTCGGGACACCTTTACGAGCAGTACTTC
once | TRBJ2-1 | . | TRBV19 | CATYGTTTWGEQFF | TGTGCCACCTACGGAACTACGACGTGGGGTGAGCAGTTCTTC
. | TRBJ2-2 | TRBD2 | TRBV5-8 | CASSSGIPGFTGELFF | TGTGCCAGCAGCAGCGGGATACCAGGATTCACCGGGGAGCTGTTTTTT
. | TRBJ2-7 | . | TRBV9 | CASSVGTASYEQYF | TGTGCCAGCAGCGTAGGGACTGCCTCCTACGAGCAGTACTTC
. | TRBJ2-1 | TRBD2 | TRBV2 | CASIGGGPNEQFF | TGTGCCAGCATCGGGGGGGGTCCCAATGAGCAGTTCTTC
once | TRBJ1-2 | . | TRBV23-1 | CASSQAQRNYGYTF | TGCGCCAGCAGTCAAGCACAGAGAAACTATGGCTACACCTTC
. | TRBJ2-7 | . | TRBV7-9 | CASSLVSTAKNEQYF | TGTGCCAGCAGCTTAGTCTCGACTGCCAAGAACGAGCAGTACTTC
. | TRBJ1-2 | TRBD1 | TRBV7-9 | CASSFRGSGGYTF | TGTGCCAGCAGTTTCAGGGGGTCGGGTGGCTACACCTTC
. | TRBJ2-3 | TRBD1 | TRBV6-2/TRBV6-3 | CASVAGGGDTQYF | TGTGCCAGCGTCGCAGGGGGCGGAGATACGCAGTATTTT
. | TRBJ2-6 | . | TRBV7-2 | CASSSGVLRSGANVLTF | TGTGCCAGCAGCTCAGGGGTCCTCCGCTCTGGGGCCAACGTCCTGACTTTC
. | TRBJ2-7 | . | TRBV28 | CASSLSELVLYEQYF | TGTGCCAGCAGTTTATCGGAACTAGTCCTCTACGAGCAGTACTTC
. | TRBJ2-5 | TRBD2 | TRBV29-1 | CSVAGGQETQYF | TGCAGCGTCGCGGGGGGCCAAGAGACCCAGTACTTC
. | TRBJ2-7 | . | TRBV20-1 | CSARVLGGHRYEQYF | TGCAGTGCTAGGGTTCTGGGCGGTCACCGGTACGAGCAGTACTTC
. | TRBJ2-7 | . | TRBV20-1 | CSARSVQASSYEQYF | TGCAGTGCTAGAAGCGTACAGGCTAGCTCCTACGAGCAGTACTTC
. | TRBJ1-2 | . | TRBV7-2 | CASSPRGQGPHYGYTF | TGTGCCAGCAGCCCCCGTGGGCAGGGGCCTCACTATGGCTACACCTTC
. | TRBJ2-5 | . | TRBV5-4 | CASSLAAVQETQYF | TGTGCCAGCAGCTTGGCGGCGGTCCAAGAGACCCAGTACTTC
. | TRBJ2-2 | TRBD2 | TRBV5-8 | CASSPGLATAGELFF | TGTGCCAGCAGCCCAGGACTAGCGACGGCCGGGGAGCTGTTTTTT
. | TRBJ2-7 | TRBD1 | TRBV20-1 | CSGHTDRGYEQYF | TGCAGTGGACACACTGACAGGGGGTACGAGCAGTACTTC
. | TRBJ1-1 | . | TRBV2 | CASSEPGTLATEAFF | TGTGCCAGCAGCGAACCTGGGACATTGGCCACTGAAGCTTTCTTT
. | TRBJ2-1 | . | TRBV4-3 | CASSPTYSAREYNEQFF | TGCGCCAGCAGCCCGACCTACAGCGCCCGAGAATACAATGAGCAGTTCTTC
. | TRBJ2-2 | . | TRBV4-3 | CASSQDGSRAGELFF | TGCGCCAGCAGCCAAGACGGGAGTAGGGCCGGGGAGCTGTTTTTT
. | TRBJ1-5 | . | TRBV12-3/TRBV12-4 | CASTSQLGQPQHF | TGTGCCAGCACCTCCCAGTTGGGGCAGCCCCAGCATTTT
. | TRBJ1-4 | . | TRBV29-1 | CSALVGGPLFF | TGCAGCGCCCTGGTCGGGGGGCCACTGTTTTTT
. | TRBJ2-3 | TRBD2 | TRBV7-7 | CASSLLGGGDTQYF | TGTGCTAGCAGCTTACTGGGGGGGGGAGATACGCAGTATTTT
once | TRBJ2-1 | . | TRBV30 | CAWSVLSGRTVRNEQFF | TGTGCCTGGAGTGTACTATCGGGACGAACAGTTCGGAATGAGCAGTTCTTC
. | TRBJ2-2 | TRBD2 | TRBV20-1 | CSARTGSGGNTGELFF | TGCAGTGCTAGAACCGGTAGCGGGGGGAACACCGGGGAGCTGTTTTTT
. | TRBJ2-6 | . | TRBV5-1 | CASSLGQTSGANVLTF | TGCGCCAGCAGCTTGGGACAGACCTCTGGGGCCAACGTCCTGACTTTC
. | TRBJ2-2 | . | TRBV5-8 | CASSLATGFTGELFF | TGTGCCAGCAGCTTGGCCACAGGGTTCACCGGGGAGCTGTTTTTT
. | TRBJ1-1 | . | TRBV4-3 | CASSQDPLQGIANTEAFF | TGCGCCAGCAGCCAAGACCCTTTACAGGGAATAGCGAACACTGAAGCTTTCTTT
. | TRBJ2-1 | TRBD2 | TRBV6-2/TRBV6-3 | CASSYLAGVRNNEQFF | TGTGCCAGCAGTTACCTAGCGGGAGTGAGAAACAATGAGCAGTTCTTC
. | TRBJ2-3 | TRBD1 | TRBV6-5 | CASSYSTGDPDTQYF | TGTGCCAGCAGTTACTCGACAGGGGACCCCGATACGCAGTATTTT
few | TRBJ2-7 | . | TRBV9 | CASSVDPGTYEQYF | TGTGCCAGCAGCGTAGATCCTGGAACCTACGAGCAGTACTTC
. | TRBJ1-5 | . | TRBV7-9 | CASSPVGNQPQHF | TGTGCCAGCAGCCCCGTAGGCAATCAGCCCCAGCATTTT
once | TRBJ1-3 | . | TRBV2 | CASSEAFPRASGNTIYF | TGTGCCAGCAGTGAAGCGTTCCCCCGAGCGTCTGGAAACACCATATATTTT
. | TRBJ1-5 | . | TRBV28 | CAGTPSRTPVQPQHF | TGTGCCGGCACCCCCTCCCGGACGCCAGTTCAGCCCCAGCATTTT
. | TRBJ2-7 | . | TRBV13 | CASSRRERTGFYEQYF | TGTGCCAGCAGCCGACGGGAGCGGACGGGTTTCTACGAGCAGTACTTC
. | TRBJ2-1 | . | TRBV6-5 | CASSYFSGYNEQFF | TGTGCCAGCAGTTATTTTAGCGGTTACAATGAGCAGTTCTTC
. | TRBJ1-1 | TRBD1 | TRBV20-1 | CSARILRDRFNTEAFF | TGCAGTGCTAGAATCCTCCGGGACAGATTTAACACTGAAGCTTTCTTT
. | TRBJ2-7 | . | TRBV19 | CASSISPGIASYEQYF | TGTGCCAGTAGTATATCGCCAGGAATCGCAAGCTACGAGCAGTACTTC
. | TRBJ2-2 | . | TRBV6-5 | CASAQQGITGELFF | TGTGCCAGCGCCCAACAGGGTATCACCGGGGAGCTGTTTTTT
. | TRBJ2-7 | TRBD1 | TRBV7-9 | CASSGTGGGYSEQYF | TGTGCCAGCAGCGGGACAGGGGGTGGTTATAGCGAGCAGTACTTC
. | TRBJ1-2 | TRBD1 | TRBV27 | CASSLQGGNYGYTF | TGTGCCAGCAGTTTACAGGGGGGTAACTATGGCTACACCTTC
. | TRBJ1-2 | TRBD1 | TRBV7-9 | CASSYGTGNAGGYTF | TGTGCCAGCAGCTACGGGACAGGGAATGCCGGCGGCTACACCTTC
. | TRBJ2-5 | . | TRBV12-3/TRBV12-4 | CASSLPKLETQYF | TGTGCCAGCAGTCTTCCTAAATTGGAGACCCAGTACTTC
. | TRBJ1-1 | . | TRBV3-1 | CASRPPGGGNTEAFF | TGTGCCAGCAGACCCCCTGGGGGGGGCAACACTGAAGCTTTCTTT
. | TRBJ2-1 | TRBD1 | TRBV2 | CASTLGQGSYNEQFF | TGTGCCAGCACCCTCGGACAGGGCTCCTACAATGAGCAGTTCTTC
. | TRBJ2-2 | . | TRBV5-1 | CASRGGPDTGELFF | TGCGCCAGCAGAGGGGGGCCGGACACCGGGGAGCTGTTTTTT
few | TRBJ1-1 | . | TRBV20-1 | CSASRRASVTEAFF | TGCAGTGCTAGTCGCAGGGCTTCGGTGACTGAAGCTTTCTTT
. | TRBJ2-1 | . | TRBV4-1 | CASSREGQDNNEQFF | TGCGCCAGCAGCCGCGAGGGACAAGATAACAATGAGCAGTTCTTC
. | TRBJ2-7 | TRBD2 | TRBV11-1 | CASSMGLAPAYEQYF | TGTGCCAGCAGCATGGGACTAGCGCCTGCCTACGAGCAGTACTTC
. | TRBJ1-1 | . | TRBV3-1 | CASRGSGERQNTEAFF | TGTGCCAGCAGGGGATCGGGGGAGCGACAGAACACTGAAGCTTTCTTT
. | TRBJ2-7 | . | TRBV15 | CATSRAGTVAYEQYF | TGTGCCACCAGCAGGGCCGGGACGGTGGCCTACGAGCAGTACTTC
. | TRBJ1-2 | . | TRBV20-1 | CSARDLSGQLPPNYGYTF | TGCAGTGCTAGAGACCTCTCGGGACAACTTCCTCCTAACTATGGCTACACCTTC
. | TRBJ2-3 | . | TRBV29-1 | CSIGGATDTQYF | TGCAGTATTGGGGGGGCCACAGATACGCAGTATTTT
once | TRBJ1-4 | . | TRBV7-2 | CASSLRTPGPNEKLFF | TGTGCCAGCAGCCTACGTACCCCTGGGCCTAATGAAAAACTGTTTTTT
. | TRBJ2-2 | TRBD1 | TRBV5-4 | CASSLRRGRTGELFF | TGTGCCAGCAGCTTGCGCAGGGGGCGCACCGGGGAGCTGTTTTTT